Each of the 9 T cell receptor beta chains below was sequenced from the same sample in a study of cytomegalovirus exposure and HLA in healthy donors. The PCR ran on 60 Vbeta and 13 Jbeta primers. Some clones are missing from TCRdb's copy, which holds only in-frame ones; the method was immunoSEQ multiplex PCR. Here the sample spans 100,000 to 150,000 clones, 70% to 80% being singletons. Sequences were obtained from PBMCs. All receptors come from a human donor in good health.

This clone was detected once. The chain is built from TRBV9 and TRBJ1-3; 7 positions agree with TRBD1. Germline trimming cut 3 bases from V and 3 bases from J; bases unmatched to any gene: 9. The germline gives CDR1 SGDLS, CDR2 YYNGEE. CDR3 length: 16 residues. The CDR3 is CASSEGSQGSGNTIYF. CDR3 sequence (DNA): TGTGCCAGCAGCGAGGGTTCACAGGGGAGTGGAAACACCATATATTTT.

The rearrangement links TRBV2 to TRBJ2-2; TRBD2 is a possible D gene (7 bases). CDR1 and CDR2 (germline): SNHLY, FYNNEI. V shed 7 bases and J shed 0 bases, with 21 bases lying between them. CDR3 length: 18 amino acids. The CDR3 sequence is CASISQGRGTTNTGELFF. CDR3 nucleotide sequence: TGTGCCAGCATCTCCCAGGGGAGGGGAACGACGAACACCGGGGAGCTGTTTTTT.

The chain carries TRBV5-1 and TRBJ2-5; 8 bases agree with TRBD2. This CDR3 has 14 residues. Trimming removed 3 bases from V and 2 bases from J; junction bases left unmatched: 3. Germline lookup yields CDR1 SGHRS and CDR2 YFSETQ. CDR3 sequence reads: CASSSGLVQETQYF. The CDR3, as DNA: TGCGCCAGCAGCTCGGGACTAGTTCAAGAGACCCAGTACTTC.

The rearrangement uses TRBV7-6 and TRBJ2-1; TRBD2 matches at 7 bases. The CDR3 contains 15 residues. The V gene's germline CDR1 is SGHVS and CDR2 FNYEAQ. After removal of 5 bases from V and 8 bases from J, the junction contained 12 bases not matched to a gene. The CDR3 DNA is TGTGCCAGCAGCCTGGGAGGGAATACAATTGATGAGCAGTTCTTC. Encoded protein: CASSLGGNTIDEQFF.

The chain has TRBV27 and TRBJ2-3; a weak D match, TRBD2 (7 bases). V lost 6 bases and J lost 4, with 23 bases in between. The CDR3 covers 17 residues. CDR1 is MNHEY and CDR2 is SMNVEV in the germline V gene (reference sequence). This chain's CDR3 is CASRPLGLGGGADTQYF. DNA for the CDR3: TGTGCCAGCAGGCCTCTGGGGTTAGGCGGGGGCGCAGATACGCAGTATTTT.

The chain recombines TRBV27 with TRBJ2-3, with 7 bases fitting TRBD1. V gave up 7 bases and J gave up 0 bases; unmatched junction bases: 7. Germline loops: CDR1 MNHEY, CDR2 SMNVEV (reference sequence). CDR3 length: 15 amino acids. The CDR3 DNA sequence: TGTGCCAGCACCAAGGGGGCATCTAGCACAGATACGCAGTATTTT. This codes for CASTKGASSTDTQYF.

The chain joins TRBV27 to TRBJ1-2; TRBD1 agrees at 9 bases. V shed 3 bases, J shed 7 bases, and the junction held 6 bases outside the gene matches. Per germline, CDR1 MNHEY and CDR2 SMNVEV (reference sequence). The CDR3 is 14 amino acids. CDR3 nucleotide sequence: TGTGCCAGCAGTTTGGGGGACAGGGCGAGTGGCTACACCTTC. As protein: CASSLGDRASGYTF.

The chain combines TRBV19 with TRBJ2-4; 7 positions match TRBD1. Germline V CDR1 and CDR2: LNHDA, SQIVND (reference sequence). J lost 1 base, V lost 3 bases, and 3 bases had no gene match. The CDR3 spans 15 residues. In nucleotides, the CDR3 is TGTGCCAGTAGTATCCCGGACAGGGCCAAAAACATTCAGTACTTC. Its translation: CASSIPDRAKNIQYF.

This clone was seen a handful of times. CDR3 sequence: CASSLSGGTEAFF. The CDR3 DNA reads TGTGCCAGCAGCTTATCGGGTGGCACTGAAGCTTTCTTT. The chain has TRBV11-2 and TRBJ1-1; D not certain. This CDR3 is built from 13 residues. The germline V gene has CDR1 SGHAT and CDR2 FQNNGV. Trimming took off 2 bases at V and 4 bases at J, with 8 bases between the two ends.